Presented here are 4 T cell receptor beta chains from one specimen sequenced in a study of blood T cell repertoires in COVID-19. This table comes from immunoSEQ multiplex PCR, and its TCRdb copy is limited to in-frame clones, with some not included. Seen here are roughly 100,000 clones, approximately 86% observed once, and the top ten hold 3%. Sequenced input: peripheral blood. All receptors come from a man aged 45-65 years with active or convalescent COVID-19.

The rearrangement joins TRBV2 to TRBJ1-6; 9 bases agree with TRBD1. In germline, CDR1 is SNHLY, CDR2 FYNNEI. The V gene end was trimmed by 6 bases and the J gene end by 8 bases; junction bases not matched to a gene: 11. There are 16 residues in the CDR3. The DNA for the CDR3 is TGTGCCAGCAGCTTGAACTGGGACAGGGCCCATTCACCCCTCCACTTT. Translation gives CASSLNWDRAHSPLHF.

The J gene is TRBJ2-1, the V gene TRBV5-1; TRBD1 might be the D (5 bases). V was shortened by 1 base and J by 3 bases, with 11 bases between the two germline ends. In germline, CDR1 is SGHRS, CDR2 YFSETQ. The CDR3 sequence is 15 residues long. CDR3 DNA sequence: TGCGCCAGCAGCTTGCAGGGTGGGTTCTACAATGAGCAGTTCTTC. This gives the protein CASSLQGGFYNEQFF.

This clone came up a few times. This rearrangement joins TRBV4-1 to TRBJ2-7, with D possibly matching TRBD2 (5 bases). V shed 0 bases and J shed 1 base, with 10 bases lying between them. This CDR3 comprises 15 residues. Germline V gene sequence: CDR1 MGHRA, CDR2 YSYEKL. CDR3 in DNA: TGCGCCAGCAGCCAAGATTCTAGCCGGTCCTACGAGCAGTACGTC. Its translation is CASSQDSSRSYEQYV.

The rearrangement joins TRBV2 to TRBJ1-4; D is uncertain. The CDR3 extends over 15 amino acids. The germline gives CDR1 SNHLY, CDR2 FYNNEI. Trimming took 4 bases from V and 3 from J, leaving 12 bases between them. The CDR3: CASSVTPAANEKLFF. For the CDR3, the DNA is TGTGCCAGCAGTGTAACGCCCGCAGCTAATGAAAAACTGTTTTTT.